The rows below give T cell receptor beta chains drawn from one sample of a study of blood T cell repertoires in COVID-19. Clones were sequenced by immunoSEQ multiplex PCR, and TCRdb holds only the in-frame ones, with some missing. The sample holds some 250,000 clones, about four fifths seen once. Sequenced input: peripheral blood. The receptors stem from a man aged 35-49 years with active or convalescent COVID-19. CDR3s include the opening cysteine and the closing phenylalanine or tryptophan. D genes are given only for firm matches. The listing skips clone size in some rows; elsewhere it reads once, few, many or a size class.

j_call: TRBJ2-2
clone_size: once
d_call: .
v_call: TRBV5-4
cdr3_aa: CASSFRGSPGELFF
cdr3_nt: TGTGCCAGCAGTTTCCGGGGGAGTCCCGGGGAGCTGTTTTTT

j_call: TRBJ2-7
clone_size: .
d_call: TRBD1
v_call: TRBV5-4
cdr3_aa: CASSVDRGYEQYF
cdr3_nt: TGTGCCAGCAGCGTGGACAGGGGATACGAGCAGTACTTC

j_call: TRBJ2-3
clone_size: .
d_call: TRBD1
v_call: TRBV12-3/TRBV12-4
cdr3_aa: CASSYEVWGQGYF
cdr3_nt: TGTGCCAGCAGTTATGAGGTGTGGGGACAGGGCTATTTT

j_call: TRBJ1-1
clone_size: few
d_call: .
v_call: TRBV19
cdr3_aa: CASGRRGVNTEAFF
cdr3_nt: TGTGCCAGTGGTCGTCGGGGGGTGAACACTGAAGCTTTCTTT

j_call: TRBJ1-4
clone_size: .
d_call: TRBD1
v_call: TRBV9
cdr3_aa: CASSLTDRVEEKLFF
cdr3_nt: TGTGCCAGCAGCCTTACCGACAGGGTCGAGGAAAAACTGTTTTTT

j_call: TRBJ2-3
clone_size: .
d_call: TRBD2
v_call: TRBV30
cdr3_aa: CAWNLAGARTDTQYF
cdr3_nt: TGTGCCTGGAACTTAGCGGGGGCTAGGACAGATACGCAGTATTTT

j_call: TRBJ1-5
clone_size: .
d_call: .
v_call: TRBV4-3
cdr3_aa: CASSQDAQELNQPQHF
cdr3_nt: TGCGCCAGCAGCCAAGATGCACAGGAACTCAATCAGCCCCAGCATTTT

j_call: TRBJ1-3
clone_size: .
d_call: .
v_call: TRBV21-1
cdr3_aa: CASSTKAVQGWSGNTIYF
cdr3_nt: TGTGCCAGCAGCACGAAAGCCGTCCAGGGATGGAGTGGAAACACCATATATTTT

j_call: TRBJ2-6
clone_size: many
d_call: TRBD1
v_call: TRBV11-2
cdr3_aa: CASSIRDRVTGANVLTF
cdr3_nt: TGTGCCAGCAGCATCCGGGACAGGGTTACTGGGGCCAACGTCCTGACTTTC

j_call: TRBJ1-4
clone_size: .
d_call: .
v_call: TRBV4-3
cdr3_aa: CASSQDNRGGEKLFF
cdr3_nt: TGCGCCAGCAGCCAAGATAACCGAGGTGGTGAAAAACTGTTTTTT

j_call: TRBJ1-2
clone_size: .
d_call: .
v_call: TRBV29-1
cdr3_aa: CSVLDSNYGYTF
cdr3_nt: TGCAGCGTATTGGACAGTAACTATGGCTACACCTTC

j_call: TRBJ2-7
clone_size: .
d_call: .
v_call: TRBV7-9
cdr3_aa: CASSSEVGSYEQYF
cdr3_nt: TGTGCCAGCAGCTCGGAGGTTGGCTCCTACGAGCAGTACTTC

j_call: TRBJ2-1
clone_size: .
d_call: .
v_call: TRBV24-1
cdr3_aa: CATSGEGFSSYNEQFF
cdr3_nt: TGTGCCACCTCGGGAGAGGGTTTCAGCTCCTACAATGAGCAGTTCTTC

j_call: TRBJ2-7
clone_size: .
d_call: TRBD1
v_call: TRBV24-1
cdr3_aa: CATSDGGTGDYEQYF
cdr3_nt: TGTGCCACCAGTGACGGGGGGACAGGGGACTACGAGCAGTACTTC

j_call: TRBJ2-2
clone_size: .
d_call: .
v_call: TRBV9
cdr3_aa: CASSVGGIGAGELFF
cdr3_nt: TGTGCCAGCAGCGTTGGCGGGATTGGGGCCGGGGAGCTGTTTTTT

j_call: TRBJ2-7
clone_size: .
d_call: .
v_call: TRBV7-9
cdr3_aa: CASSPVGLGGPTYEQYF
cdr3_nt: TGTGCCAGCAGCCCCGTCGGCTTGGGGGGTCCCACCTACGAGCAGTACTTC

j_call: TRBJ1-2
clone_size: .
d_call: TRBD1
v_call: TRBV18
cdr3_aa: CASSQPPGQDYGYTF
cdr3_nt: TGTGCCAGCTCTCAACCTCCGGGACAGGACTATGGCTACACCTTC

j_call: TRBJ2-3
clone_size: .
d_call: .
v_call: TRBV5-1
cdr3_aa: CASSSRDGTDTQYF
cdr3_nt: TGCGCCAGCAGCTCGCGTGATGGCACAGATACGCAGTATTTT

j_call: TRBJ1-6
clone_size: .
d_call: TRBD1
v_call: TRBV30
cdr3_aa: CACPRTGYNSPLHF
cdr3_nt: TGTGCCTGCCCAAGGACAGGCTATAATTCACCCCTCCACTTT

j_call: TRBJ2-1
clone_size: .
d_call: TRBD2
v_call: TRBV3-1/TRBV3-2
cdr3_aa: CASSHEGGTSGYNEQFF
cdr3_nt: TGTGCCAGCAGCCACGAAGGGGGGACTAGCGGGTACAATGAGCAGTTCTTC

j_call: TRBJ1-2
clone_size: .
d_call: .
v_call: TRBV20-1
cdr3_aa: CSVDGGAGYTF
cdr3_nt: TGCAGTGTAGATGGGGGGGCTGGCTACACCTTC

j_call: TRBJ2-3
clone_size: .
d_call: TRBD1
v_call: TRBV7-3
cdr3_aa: CASSSTGGSTDTQYF
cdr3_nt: TGTGCCAGCAGCTCAACAGGGGGAAGCACAGATACGCAGTATTTT

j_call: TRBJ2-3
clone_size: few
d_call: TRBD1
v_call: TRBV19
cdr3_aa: CASNEGAFKDTQYF
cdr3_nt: TGTGCCAGTAATGAGGGGGCTTTCAAAGATACGCAGTATTTT

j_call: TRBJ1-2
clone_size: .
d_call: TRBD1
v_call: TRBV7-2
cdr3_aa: CASSFEGARGYTF
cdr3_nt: TGTGCCAGCAGCTTTGAGGGGGCGCGGGGCTACACCTTC

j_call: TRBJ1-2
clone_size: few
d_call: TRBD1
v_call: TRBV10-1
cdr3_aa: CASSGDRASGYTF
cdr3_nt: TGCGCCAGCAGCGGGGACAGGGCGAGCGGCTACACCTTC

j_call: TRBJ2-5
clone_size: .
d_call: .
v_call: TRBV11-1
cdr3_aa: CASKYGEGGPETQYF
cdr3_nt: TGTGCCAGCAAATACGGAGAGGGGGGGCCAGAGACCCAGTACTTC

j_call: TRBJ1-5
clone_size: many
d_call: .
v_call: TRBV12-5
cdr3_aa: CASGLVTDQPQHF
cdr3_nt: TGTGCTAGTGGTTTGGTAACGGATCAGCCCCAGCATTTT

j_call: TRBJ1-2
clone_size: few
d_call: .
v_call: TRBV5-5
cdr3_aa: CASSLEAGNIYGYTF
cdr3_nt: TGTGCCAGCAGCTTGGAGGCAGGGAATATCTATGGCTACACCTTC

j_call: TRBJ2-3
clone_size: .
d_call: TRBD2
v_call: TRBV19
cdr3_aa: CASRRDYYSTDTQYF
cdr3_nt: TGTGCCAGCCGTCGGGACTACTATAGCACAGATACGCAGTATTTT

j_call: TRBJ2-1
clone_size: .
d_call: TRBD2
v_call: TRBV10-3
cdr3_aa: CAIRPSSGLYNEQFF
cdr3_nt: TGTGCCATCAGGCCCTCTAGCGGGTTATACAATGAGCAGTTCTTC

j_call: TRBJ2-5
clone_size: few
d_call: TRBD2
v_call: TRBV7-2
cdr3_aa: CASSRSGGAETQYF
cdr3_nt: TGTGCCAGCAGCCGTAGCGGGGGGGCGGAGACCCAGTACTTC

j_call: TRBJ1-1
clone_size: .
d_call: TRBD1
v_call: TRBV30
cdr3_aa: CAWRGQPNTEAFF
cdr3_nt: TGTGCCTGGAGGGGACAGCCGAACACTGAAGCTTTCTTT

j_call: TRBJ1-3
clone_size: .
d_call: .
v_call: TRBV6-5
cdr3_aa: CASIAKAGSGNTIYF
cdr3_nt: TGTGCCAGCATAGCTAAGGCGGGCTCTGGAAACACCATATATTTT

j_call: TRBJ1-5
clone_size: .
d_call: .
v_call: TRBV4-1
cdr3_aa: CASSPGVNQPQHF
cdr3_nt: TGCGCCAGCAGCCCAGGGGTTAATCAGCCCCAGCATTTT

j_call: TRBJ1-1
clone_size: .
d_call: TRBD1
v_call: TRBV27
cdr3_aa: CASSFQTGAGAEAFF
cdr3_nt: TGTGCCAGCAGTTTTCAGACAGGGGCGGGGGCTGAAGCTTTCTTT

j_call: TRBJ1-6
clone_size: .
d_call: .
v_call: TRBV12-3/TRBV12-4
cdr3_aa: CASSLAPNSPLHF
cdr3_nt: TGTGCCAGCAGTTTGGCCCCAAATTCACCCCTCCACTTT

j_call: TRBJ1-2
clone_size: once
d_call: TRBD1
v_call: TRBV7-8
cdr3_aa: CASSLRSGTGNVGANYGYTF
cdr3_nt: TGTGCCAGCAGCTTAAGGTCCGGGACAGGGAACGTGGGAGCTAACTATGGCTACACCTTC